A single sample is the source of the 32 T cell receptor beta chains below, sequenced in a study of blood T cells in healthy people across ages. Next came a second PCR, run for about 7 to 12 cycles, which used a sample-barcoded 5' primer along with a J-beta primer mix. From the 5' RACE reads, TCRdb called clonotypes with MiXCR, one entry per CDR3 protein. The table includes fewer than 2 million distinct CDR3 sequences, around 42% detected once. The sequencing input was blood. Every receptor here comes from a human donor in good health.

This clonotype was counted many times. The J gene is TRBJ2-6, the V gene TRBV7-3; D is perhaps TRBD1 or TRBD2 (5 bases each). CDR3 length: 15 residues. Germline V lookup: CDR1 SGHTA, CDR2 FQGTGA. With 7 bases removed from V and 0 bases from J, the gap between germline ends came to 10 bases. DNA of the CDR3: TGTGCCAGCACCCCAGGGACCTCTGGGGCCAACGTCCTGACTTTC. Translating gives CASTPGTSGANVLTF.

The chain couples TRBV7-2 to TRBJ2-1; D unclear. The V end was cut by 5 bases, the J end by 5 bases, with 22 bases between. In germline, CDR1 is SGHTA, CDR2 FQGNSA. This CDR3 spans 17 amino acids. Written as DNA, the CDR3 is TGTGCCAGCAGCAGACGTATCGGACCAACGACCCACAATGAGCAGTTCTTC. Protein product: CASSRRIGPTTHNEQFF.

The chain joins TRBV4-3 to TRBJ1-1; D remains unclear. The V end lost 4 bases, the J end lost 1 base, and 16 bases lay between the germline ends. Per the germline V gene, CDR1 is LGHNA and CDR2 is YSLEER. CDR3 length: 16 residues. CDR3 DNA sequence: TGCGCCAGCAGCCGATGGTGGGAAGGGCCGAACACTGAAGCTTTCTTT. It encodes CASSRWWEGPNTEAFF.

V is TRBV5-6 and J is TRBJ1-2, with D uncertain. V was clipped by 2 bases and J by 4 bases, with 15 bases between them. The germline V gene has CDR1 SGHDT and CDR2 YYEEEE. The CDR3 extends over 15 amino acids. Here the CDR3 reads CASSFGPQISYGYTF. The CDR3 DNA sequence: TGTGCCAGCAGCTTCGGGCCCCAAATAAGCTATGGCTACACCTTC.

CDR3 protein: CASSSRTGRPQETQFF. As DNA, the CDR3 is TGTGCCAGCAGCTCACGGACAGGGAGACCTCAAGAGACCCAGTTCTTC. The genes are TRBV7-2 and TRBJ2-5, with 8 bases matching TRBD1. The tail of the sequence fits TRBJ2-1 better, so the J call may be wrong. The CDR3 length is 16 residues. The germline V gene has CDR1 SGHTA and CDR2 FQGNSA.

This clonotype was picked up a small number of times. The CDR3 loop is CSARMGTAQETQYF. The CDR3 DNA reads as TGCAGTGCTCGGATGGGAACTGCTCAAGAGACCCAGTACTTC. The J gene is TRBJ2-5, the V gene TRBV20-1, with D unclear. This CDR3 spans 14 amino acids. Trimming stripped 5 bases from V and 2 bases from J, with 15 bases between. Per the germline V gene, CDR1 is DFQATT and CDR2 is SNEGSKA (reference sequence).

The CDR3 loop is CASSQGDRAYGYTF. CDR3 nucleotide sequence: TGCGCCAGCAGCCAGGGAGACAGAGCCTATGGCTACACCTTC. V is TRBV5-1 and J is TRBJ1-2; a possible D gene is TRBD1 (5 bases). V lost 4 bases to trimming and J lost 4 bases, with 14 bases between them. Germline V gene data show CDR1 as SGHRS and CDR2 as YFSETQ. The CDR3 has 14 amino acids.

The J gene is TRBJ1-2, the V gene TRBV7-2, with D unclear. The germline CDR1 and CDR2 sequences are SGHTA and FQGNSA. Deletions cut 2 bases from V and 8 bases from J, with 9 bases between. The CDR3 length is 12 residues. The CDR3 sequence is CASSLSTFGYTF. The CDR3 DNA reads TGTGCCAGCAGCTTAAGTACTTTCGGCTACACCTTC.

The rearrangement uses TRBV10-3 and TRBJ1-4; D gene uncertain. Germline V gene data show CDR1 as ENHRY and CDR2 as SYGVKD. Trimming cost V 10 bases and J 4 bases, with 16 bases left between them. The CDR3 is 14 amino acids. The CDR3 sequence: CATCDIANNEKLFF. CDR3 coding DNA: TGTGCCACCTGCGATATAGCGAATAATGAAAAACTGTTTTTT.

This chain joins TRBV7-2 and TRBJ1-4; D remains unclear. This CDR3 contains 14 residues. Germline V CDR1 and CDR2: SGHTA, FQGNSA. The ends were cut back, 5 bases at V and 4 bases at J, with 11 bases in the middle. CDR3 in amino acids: CASSLEGFNEKLFF. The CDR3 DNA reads TGTGCCAGCAGCCTTGAAGGTTTTAATGAAAAACTGTTTTTT.

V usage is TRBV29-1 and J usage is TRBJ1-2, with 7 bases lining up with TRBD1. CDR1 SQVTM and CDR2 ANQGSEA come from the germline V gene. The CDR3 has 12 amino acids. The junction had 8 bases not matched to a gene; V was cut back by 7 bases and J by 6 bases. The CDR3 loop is CSERTGVHGYTF. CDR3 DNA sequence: TGCAGCGAGCGAACAGGGGTTCATGGCTACACCTTC.

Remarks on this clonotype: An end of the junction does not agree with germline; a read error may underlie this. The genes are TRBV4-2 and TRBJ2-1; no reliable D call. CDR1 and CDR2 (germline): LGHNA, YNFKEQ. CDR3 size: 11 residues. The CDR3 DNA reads TGTGCCAGCAGCCCCGACAATAAGCAGTTCTTC. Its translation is CASSPDNKQFF.

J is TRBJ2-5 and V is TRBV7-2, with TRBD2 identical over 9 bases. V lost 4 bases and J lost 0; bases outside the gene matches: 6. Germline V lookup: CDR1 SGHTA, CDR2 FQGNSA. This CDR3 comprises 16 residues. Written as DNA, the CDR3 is TGTGCCAGCAGCTCCTCTAGCGGGGTGTACCAAGAGACCCAGTACTTC. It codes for CASSSSSGVYQETQYF.

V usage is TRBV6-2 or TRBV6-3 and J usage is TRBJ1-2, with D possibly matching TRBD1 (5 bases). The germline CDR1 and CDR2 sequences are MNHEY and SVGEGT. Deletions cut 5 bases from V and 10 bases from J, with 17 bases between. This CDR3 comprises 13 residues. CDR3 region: CASSLNAGTTYTF. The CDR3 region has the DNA TGTGCCAGCAGTCTCAACGCCGGGACGACCTACACCTTC.

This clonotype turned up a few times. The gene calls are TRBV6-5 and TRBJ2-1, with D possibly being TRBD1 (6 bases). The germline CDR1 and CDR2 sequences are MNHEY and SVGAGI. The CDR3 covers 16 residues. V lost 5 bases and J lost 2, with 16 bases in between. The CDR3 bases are TGTGCCAGCAGTCCCGGGACACAGTTTACCTACAATGAGCAGTTCTTC. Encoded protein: CASSPGTQFTYNEQFF.

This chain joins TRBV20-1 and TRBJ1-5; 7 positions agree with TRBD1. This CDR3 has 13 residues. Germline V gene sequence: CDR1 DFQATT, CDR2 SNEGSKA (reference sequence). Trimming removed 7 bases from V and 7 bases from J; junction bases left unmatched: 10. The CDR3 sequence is CSGITGAGQPQHF. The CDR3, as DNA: TGCAGTGGGATTACAGGGGCAGGACAGCCCCAGCATTTT.

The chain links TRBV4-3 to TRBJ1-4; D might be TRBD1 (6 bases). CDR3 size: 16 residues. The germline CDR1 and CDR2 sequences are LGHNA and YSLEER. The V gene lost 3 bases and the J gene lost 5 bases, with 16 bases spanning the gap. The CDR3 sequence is CASSHSFTQGNEKLFF. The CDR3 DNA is TGCGCCAGCAGCCACTCATTCACTCAGGGGAATGAAAAACTGTTTTTT.

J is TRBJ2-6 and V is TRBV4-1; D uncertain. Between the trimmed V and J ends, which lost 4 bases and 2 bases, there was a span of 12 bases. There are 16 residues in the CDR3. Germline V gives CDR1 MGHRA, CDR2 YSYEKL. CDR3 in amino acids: CASSRGEEAGANVLTF. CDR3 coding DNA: TGCGCCAGCAGCCGAGGAGAAGAGGCTGGGGCCAACGTCCTGACTTTC.

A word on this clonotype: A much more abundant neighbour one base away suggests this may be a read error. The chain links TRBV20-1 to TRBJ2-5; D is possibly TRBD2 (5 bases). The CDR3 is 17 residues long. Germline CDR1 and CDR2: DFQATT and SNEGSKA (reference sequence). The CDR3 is CRASSGGGTGSQETQYF. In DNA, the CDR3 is TGCAGGGCTAGTTCGGGCGGAGGAACTGGATCACAAGAGACCCAGTACTTC.

The CDR3 loop is CASSFKVQQYF. The CDR3 bases are TGTGCCAGCAGTTTCAAGGTCCAGCAGTACTTC. The chain couples TRBV6-2 or TRBV6-3 to TRBJ2-5; D ambiguous. Germline assignment: CDR1 MNHEY and CDR2 SVGEGT. This CDR3 is 11 amino acids long. V was pared by 4 bases and J by 11 bases, with 11 bases between.

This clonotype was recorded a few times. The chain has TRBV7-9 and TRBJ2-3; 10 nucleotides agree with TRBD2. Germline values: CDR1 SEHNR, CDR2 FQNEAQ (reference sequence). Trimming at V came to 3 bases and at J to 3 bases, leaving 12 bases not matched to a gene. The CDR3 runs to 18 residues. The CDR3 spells CASSFLAGDLRLTDTQYF. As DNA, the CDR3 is TGTGCCAGCAGCTTTCTAGCGGGGGACCTCCGGCTAACAGATACGCAGTATTTT. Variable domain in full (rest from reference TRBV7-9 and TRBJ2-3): DTGVSQNPRHKITKRGQNVTFRCDPISEHNRLYWYRQTLGQGPEFLTYFQNEAQLEKSRLLSDRFSAERPKGSFSTLEIQRTEQGDSAMYLCASSFLAGDLRLTDTQYFGPGTRLTVL.

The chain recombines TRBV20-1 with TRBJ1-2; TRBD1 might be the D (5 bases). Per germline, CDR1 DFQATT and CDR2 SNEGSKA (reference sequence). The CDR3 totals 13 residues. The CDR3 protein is CIPKFYRNYGYTF. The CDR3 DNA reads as TGCATCCCCAAATTCTACAGGAACTATGGCTACACCTTC.

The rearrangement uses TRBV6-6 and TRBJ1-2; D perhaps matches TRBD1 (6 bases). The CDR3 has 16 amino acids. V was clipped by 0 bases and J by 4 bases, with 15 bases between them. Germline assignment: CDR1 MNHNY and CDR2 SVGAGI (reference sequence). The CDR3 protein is CASSYSGAEGTYGYTF. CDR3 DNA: TGTGCCAGCAGTTACTCGGGGGCTGAGGGAACCTATGGCTACACCTTC.

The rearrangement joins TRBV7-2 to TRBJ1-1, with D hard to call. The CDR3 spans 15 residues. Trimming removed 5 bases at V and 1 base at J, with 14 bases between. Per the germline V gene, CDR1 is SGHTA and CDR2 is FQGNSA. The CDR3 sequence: CASSLLPLQNTEAFF. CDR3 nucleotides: TGTGCCAGCAGCCTTTTACCCCTACAGAACACTGAAGCTTTCTTT.

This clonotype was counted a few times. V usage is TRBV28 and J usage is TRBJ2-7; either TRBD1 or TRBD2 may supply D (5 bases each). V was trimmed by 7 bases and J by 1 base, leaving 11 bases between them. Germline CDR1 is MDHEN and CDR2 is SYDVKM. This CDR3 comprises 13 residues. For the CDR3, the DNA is TGTGCCAGCAATCGGGGCGGGTCCTACGAGCAGTACTTC. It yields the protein CASNRGGSYEQYF.

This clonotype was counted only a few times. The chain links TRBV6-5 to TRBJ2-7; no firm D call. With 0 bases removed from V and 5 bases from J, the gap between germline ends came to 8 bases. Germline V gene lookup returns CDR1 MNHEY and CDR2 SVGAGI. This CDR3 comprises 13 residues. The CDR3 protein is CASSYSIRHEQYF. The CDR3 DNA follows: TGTGCCAGCAGTTACTCCATCCGCCACGAGCAGTACTTC.

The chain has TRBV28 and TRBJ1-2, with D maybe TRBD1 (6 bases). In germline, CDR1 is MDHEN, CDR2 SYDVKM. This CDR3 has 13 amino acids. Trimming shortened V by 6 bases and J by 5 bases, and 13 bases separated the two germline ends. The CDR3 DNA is TGTGCCAGCAGAGTCAGGGGATTTTATGGCTACACCTTC. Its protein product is CASRVRGFYGYTF.

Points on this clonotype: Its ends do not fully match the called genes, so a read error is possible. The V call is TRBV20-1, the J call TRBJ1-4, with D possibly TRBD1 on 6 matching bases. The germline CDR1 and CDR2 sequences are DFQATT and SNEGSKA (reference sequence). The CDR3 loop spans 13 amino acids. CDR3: CSAGQSVGEKRFF. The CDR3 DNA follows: TGCAGTGCAGGACAGTCCGTCGGTGAAAAACGGTTTTTT.

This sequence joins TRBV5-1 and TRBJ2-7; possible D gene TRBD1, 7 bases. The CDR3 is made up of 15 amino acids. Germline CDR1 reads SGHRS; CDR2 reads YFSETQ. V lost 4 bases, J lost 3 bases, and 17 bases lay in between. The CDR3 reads CASSERTGGGYEQYF. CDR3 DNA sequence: TGCGCCAGCAGCGAAAGGACAGGAGGGGGCTACGAGCAGTACTTC.

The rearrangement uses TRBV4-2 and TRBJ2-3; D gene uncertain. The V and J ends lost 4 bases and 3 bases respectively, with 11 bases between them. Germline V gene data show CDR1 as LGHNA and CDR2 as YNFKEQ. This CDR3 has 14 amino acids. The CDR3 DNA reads TGTGCCAGCAGCCCCACAGACGATACAGATACGCAGTATTTT. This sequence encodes CASSPTDDTDTQYF.

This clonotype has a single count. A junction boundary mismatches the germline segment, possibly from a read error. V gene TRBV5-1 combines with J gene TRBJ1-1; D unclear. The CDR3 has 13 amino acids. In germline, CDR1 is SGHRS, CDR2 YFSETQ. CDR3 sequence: CASSFDPNTETFF. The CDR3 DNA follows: TGCGCCAGCAGCTTCGATCCGAACACTGAAACTTTCTTT. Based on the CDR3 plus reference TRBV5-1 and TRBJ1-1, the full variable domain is KAGVTQTPRYLIKTRGQQVTLSCSPISGHRSVSWYQQTPGQGLQFLFEYFSETQRNKGNFPGRFSGRQFSNSRSEMNVSTLELGDSALYLCASSFDPNTETFFGQGTRLTVV.

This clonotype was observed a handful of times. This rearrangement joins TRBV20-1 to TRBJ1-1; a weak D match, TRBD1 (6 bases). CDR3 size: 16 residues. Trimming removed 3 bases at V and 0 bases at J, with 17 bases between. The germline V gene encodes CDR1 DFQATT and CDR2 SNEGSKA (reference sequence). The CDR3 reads CSARRGGRRMNTEAFF. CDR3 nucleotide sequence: TGCAGTGCTAGGAGGGGGGGCCGGAGAATGAACACTGAAGCTTTCTTT.